The present T cell receptor beta chain was sequenced within a study of OX40 agonist ivuxolimab in advanced cancers. Profiling relied on immunoSEQ multiplex PCR, and the TCRdb table lists in-frame clones only, not all of them. This sample has tens of thousands of clones; just under 90% occur once, and the top ten carry approximately 0.5%. The CDR3 runs to 18 residues. V lost 1 base, J lost 0 bases, and 6 bases stayed unmatched. The germline CDR1 and CDR2 sequences are SGHTA and FQGNSA. The TCR originated in an adult with an advanced solid tumor such as melanoma, head and neck, liver or kidney cancer. The sample was CD4+ or CD8+ T cells sorted from blood, taken in a trial of the OX40 agonist ivuxolimab. The chain uses TRBV7-2 and TRBJ2-1, with 10 bases aligning to TRBD2. The CDR3 DNA follows: TGTGCCAGCAGCTTAGTGGGACTAGCGCAGAGCTCCTACAATGAGCAGTTCTTC. This gives the protein CASSLVGLAQSSYNEQFF.